Included here is one TCR beta chain sequence, with context. Its antigen is still unknown. The entry originates in a study of radiation and T cells in renal cell carcinoma. Looking at the study overall: Nephrectomy followed 15 Gy stereotactic body radiation by 4 weeks.

Time point here: baseline pretreatment blood. Treatment given: 15 Gy SBRT to primary tumor, nephrectomy 4 weeks later. J gave up 5 bases and V 0 bases, and 10 bases lay outside the gene matches. Germline CDR1 is LNHNV and CDR2 is YYDKDF (reference sequence). CDR3 size: 17 residues. TCRdb keeps only in-frame clones here, not all; method: immunoSEQ multiplex PCR. The table has about 160,000 clones, approximately 90% seen once. Study observations and caveats: In blood, top tumor clones expanded by 2 weeks, shrinking by 4.

The rearrangement uses TRBV15 and TRBJ2-7; TRBD1 aligns across 10 bases. This TCR came from a woman in her seventies with renal cell carcinoma. The sample in question was blood, obtained from a patient whose treatment included radiotherapy and nephrectomy. This CDR3 reads CATSRDWVGTGDDEQYF. The CDR3 DNA sequence: TGTGCCACCAGCAGAGATTGGGTCGGGACAGGGGACGACGAGCAGTACTTC.